This T cell receptor (beta chain) was recovered during a study of T cell changes during pregnancy in multiple sclerosis (dated by TCRdb to between 2018 and 2020). Notes on the research overall: The study examined how the T cell repertoire changed over the course of pregnancy in women with multiple sclerosis.

Measured from the cysteine to the phenylalanine, the CDR3 is 14 residues long. The entry retains the CDR3 DNA only, 42 bases that are in frame from base 1. CDR1 and CDR2, per the germline V gene, are SGHRS and YFSETQ. A distance of 11 bases separates the germline ends of V and J, which lose 2 bases and 5 bases respectively. About this clone: Its antigen specificity is not known. Base qualities are not at hand, and no much larger clone is one base apart.

Receptors were amplified or captured by the immunoSEQ multiplex PCR assay. TCRdb mirrors the immuneACCESS table, restricted to in-frame sequences. Some clones are absent from its copies; in checked studies, under half trace to an unresolved V gene, and the reason for the others is unknown. Counted in this sample were 35,000 to 45,000 clones; 92% of them appeared once. The ten largest clones take up around 1.3% of the sample. The sample consisted of peripheral blood. The receptor's source is a female donor with multiple sclerosis, enrolled in a pregnancy study. The V and J segments used are TRBV5-1 and TRBJ2-1, with a tentative D gene TRBD2 over 6 matching bases. The DNA sequence is as follows: TGCGCCAGCAGCTTATGGCGGGATAACAATGAGCAGTTCTTC. This translates into CASSLWRDNNEQFF.